Each of the 11 T cell receptor beta chains below was sequenced from the same sample in a study of blood T cell repertoires in COVID-19. Only in-frame clones appear in the TCRdb table, and some are missing; sequencing was by immunoSEQ multiplex PCR. The sample comprises around 180,000 clones, approximately 88% of which are singletons, and 3.5% to 4.5% rests with the top ten. Sequences were obtained from peripheral blood. These receptors were taken from a woman aged 25 to 45 with acute or convalescent COVID-19.

The rearrangement joins TRBV12-5 to TRBJ1-2, with D maybe TRBD1 (5 bases). The CDR3 has 15 residues. The germline V gene has CDR1 LGHNT and CDR2 FRNRAP. V was cut by 6 bases and J by 8 bases, with 22 bases left in between. The CDR3 protein is CASGTLIGQTGGYTF. The CDR3, as DNA: TGTGCTAGTGGCACCCTTATCGGACAAACGGGCGGCTACACCTTC.

This chain joins TRBV18 and TRBJ1-3; D remains ambiguous. Germline CDR1 KGHSH, CDR2 LQKENI. V lost 3 bases to trimming and J lost 0 bases, with 9 bases between them. The CDR3 covers 15 residues. DNA of the CDR3: TGTGCCAGCTCACCTTATGGGAGCTCTGGAAACACCATATATTTT. It encodes CASSPYGSSGNTIYF.

CDR3 in DNA: TGCAGCGTTGATGAGTGGGGGGACACTGAAGCTTTCTTT. Its protein is CSVDEWGDTEAFF. This chain links TRBV29-1 with TRBJ1-1; the D gene is possibly TRBD1 (5 bases). The CDR3 spans 13 residues. The V end lost 3 bases, the J end lost 3 bases, and 11 bases lay between the germline ends. Germline V gene lookup returns CDR1 SQVTM and CDR2 ANQGSEA.

The DNA of the CDR3 is TGTGCCAGCAGCTCCCGGGACAGGAGACCCTCTGGAAACACCATATATTTT. This codes for CASSSRDRRPSGNTIYF. The chain couples TRBV11-2 to TRBJ1-3; 8 nucleotides align to TRBD1. Germline CDR1 and CDR2: SGHAT and FQNNGV. CDR3 length: 17 amino acids. Trimming at V came to 4 bases and at J to 0 bases, leaving 8 bases not matched to a gene.

The V gene is TRBV19, the J gene TRBJ2-2, with 7 bases lining up with TRBD2. V lost 7 bases to trimming and J lost 6 bases; unmatched junction nucleotides: 11. The length of the CDR3 is 15 residues. Germline loops: CDR1 LNHDA, CDR2 SQIVND (reference sequence). CDR3 coding DNA: TGTGCCAGTACTTCTATTCGGGAGGTCCCCGGGGAGCTGTTTTTT. This encodes CASTSIREVPGELFF.

The chain employs TRBV29-1 and TRBJ1-1, with TRBD1 matching over 7 bases. The length of the CDR3 is 15 residues. Trimming at V came to 7 bases and at J to 0 bases, leaving 11 bases not matched to a gene. Per germline, CDR1 SQVTM and CDR2 ANQGSEA. In nucleotides, the CDR3 is TGCAGCGCCCGAAATGGACAGGATATGAACACTGAAGCTTTCTTT. Amino acid sequence: CSARNGQDMNTEAFF.

The chain couples TRBV5-1 to TRBJ2-2, with a tentative D call TRBD2 (5 bases). V was shortened by 0 bases and J by 8 bases, with 14 bases between the two germline ends. Germline CDR1 is SGHRS and CDR2 is YFSETQ. The CDR3 covers 15 residues. CDR3 in amino acids: CASSLVRTRAGELFF. The CDR3 nucleotides read TGCGCCAGCAGCTTGGTGCGGACTCGTGCAGGGGAGCTGTTTTTT.

The V gene is TRBV11-2, the J gene TRBJ2-5; 10 bases align to TRBD2. Trimming removed 5 bases from V and 5 bases from J; junction bases left unmatched: 14. The CDR3 runs to 17 residues. From germline, CDR1 is SGHAT and CDR2 FQNNGV. The CDR3 sequence: CASSRPILAGLRETQYF. CDR3 DNA sequence: TGTGCCAGCAGCCGCCCAATACTAGCGGGATTAAGGGAGACCCAGTACTTC.

The rearrangement uses TRBV5-1 and TRBJ1-3; maybe TRBD1 (5 bases). This CDR3 has 14 amino acids. Germline V gives CDR1 SGHRS, CDR2 YFSETQ. Trimming left V 4 bases short and J 2 bases short, with 10 bases between. The CDR3 spells CASSASGAGNTIYF. In DNA form, the CDR3 reads TGCGCCAGCAGCGCATCGGGGGCTGGAAACACCATATATTTT.

This chain joins TRBV6-5 and TRBJ1-4; no clear D. The CDR3 consists of 13 residues. Per the germline V gene, CDR1 is MNHEY and CDR2 is SVGAGI. V dropped 6 bases and J dropped 8 bases, with 13 bases sitting between them. The CDR3 loop is CASRFSGAEKLFF. The CDR3 coding sequence is TGTGCCAGCAGATTCTCTGGAGCGGAAAAACTGTTTTTT.

V gene TRBV28 combines with J gene TRBJ1-5; D is undetermined. Germline V gene sequence: CDR1 MDHEN, CDR2 SYDVKM. V was clipped by 8 bases and J by 0 bases, with 17 bases between them. The CDR3 contains 16 residues. The CDR3 DNA sequence: TGTGCCAGCTGTACGTCGCGAATTTATAGCAATCAGCCCCAGCATTTT. Its protein is CASCTSRIYSNQPQHF. The full variable domain, its missing parts supplied by reference TRBV28 and TRBJ1-5, is DVKVTQSSRYLVKRTGEKVFLECVQDMDHENMFWYRQDPGLGLRLIYFSYDVKMKEKGDIPEGYSVSREKKERFSLILESASTNQTSMYLCASCTSRIYSNQPQHFGDGTRLSIL.